The next 14 T cell receptor beta chains were all read from a single sample in a study of long-term antiretroviral therapy in people with HIV. Sequencing relied on immunoSEQ assay v3.0, run at survey level. Clones were sequenced by immunoSEQ multiplex PCR, and TCRdb holds only the in-frame ones, with some missing. This table has tens of thousands of clones, almost 85% appearing once. This specimen was unsorted PBMCs, taken 1.1 years before starting antiretroviral therapy. All receptors come from a woman aged 25 to 39 with HIV.

V gene TRBV7-9 combines with J gene TRBJ1-5; a possible D gene is TRBD1 (5 bases). Germline assignment: CDR1 SEHNR and CDR2 FQNEAQ (reference sequence). Deletions cut 3 bases from V and 4 bases from J, with 10 bases between. The CDR3 length is 14 residues. The CDR3 nucleotides read TGTGCCAGCAGCTTCGACAGTAATAATCAGCCCCAGCATTTT. The encoded protein is CASSFDSNNQPQHF. Looking up the rest from reference TRBV7-9 and TRBJ1-5 gives the full variable domain: DTGVSQNPRHKITKRGQNVTFRCDPISEHNRLYWYRQTLGQGPEFLTYFQNEAQLEKSRLLSDRFSAERPKGSFSTLEIQRTEQGDSAMYLCASSFDSNNQPQHFGDGTRLSIL.

V and J are TRBV6-1 and TRBJ2-1; TRBD2 might be the D (6 bases). The V gene's germline CDR1 is MNHNS and CDR2 SASEGT. The CDR3 consists of 13 residues. V was clipped by 7 bases and J by 4 bases, with 11 bases between them. CDR3 in amino acids: CASNTGDYNEQFF. The DNA of the CDR3 is TGTGCCAGCAATACGGGGGATTACAATGAGCAGTTCTTC.

The chain uses TRBV18 and TRBJ1-2; no definite D call. Germline-derived CDR1 and CDR2 are KGHSH and LQKENI. The CDR3 length is 16 residues. V was trimmed by 3 bases and J by 2 bases, leaving 16 bases between them. DNA for the CDR3: TGTGCCAGCTCACCTGCGGTGAGCGGGCAGAACTATGGCTACACCTTC. Translated, it gives CASSPAVSGQNYGYTF. The variable domain in full, completed from reference TRBV18 and TRBJ1-2, reads NAGVMQNPRHLVRRRGQEARLRCSPMKGHSHVYWYRQLPEEGLKFMVYLQKENIIDESGMPKERFSAEFPKEGPSILRIQQVVRGDSAAYFCASSPAVSGQNYGYTFGSGTRLTVV.

The gene calls are TRBV19 and TRBJ2-4, with D possibly called TRBD1 or TRBD2 (5 bases each). The CDR3 contains 13 residues. V lost 3 bases and J 6 bases, leaving 9 bases between the germline ends. Germline V lookup: CDR1 LNHDA, CDR2 SQIVND (reference sequence). The CDR3 sequence is CASSIRGVNIQYF. DNA of the CDR3: TGTGCCAGTAGTATTAGGGGAGTAAACATTCAGTACTTC. The variable domain in full, with the rest retrieved from reference TRBV19 and TRBJ2-4, is DGGITQSPKYLFRKEGQNVTLSCEQNLNHDAMYWYRQDPGQGLRLIYYSQIVNDFQKGDIAEGYSVSREKKESFPLTVTSAQKNPTAFYLCASSIRGVNIQYFGAGTRLSVL.

This clone was detected a few times. This chain joins TRBV19 and TRBJ1-5; D remains unclear. V lost 2 bases to trimming and J lost 0 bases, with 5 bases between them. CDR3 length equals 14 residues. Germline CDR1 is LNHDA and CDR2 is SQIVND (reference sequence). The CDR3 sequence: CASSISSSNQPQHF. CDR3 nucleotides: TGTGCCAGTAGTATATCCAGTAGCAATCAGCCCCAGCATTTT.

The chain employs TRBV5-6 and TRBJ1-2, with no clear D. With 3 bases removed from V and 4 bases from J, the gap between germline ends came to 10 bases. Germline assignment: CDR1 SGHDT and CDR2 YYEEEE. The CDR3 loop spans 13 amino acids. CDR3 coding DNA: TGTGCCAGCAGCTCGCGGGGATCCTATGGCTACACCTTC. This sequence encodes CASSSRGSYGYTF. Combining the CDR3 with reference TRBV5-6 and TRBJ1-2 gives the whole variable domain DAGVTQSPTHLIKTRGQQVTLRCSPKSGHDTVSWYQQALGQGPQFIFQYYEEEERQRGNFPDRFSGHQFPNYSSELNVNALLLGDSALYLCASSSRGSYGYTFGSGTRLTVV.

This chain links TRBV4-2 with TRBJ2-5, with 9 bases fitting TRBD1. The CDR3 contains 18 residues. Germline CDR1 reads LGHNA; CDR2 reads YNFKEQ. The V and J ends lost 1 base and 4 bases, in that order; junction bases with no gene match: 13. CDR3 sequence reads: CASSQVGTGGAGRETQYF. For the CDR3, the DNA is TGTGCCAGCAGCCAAGTGGGAACAGGGGGCGCGGGGAGAGAGACCCAGTACTTC.

This sequence joins TRBV5-1 and TRBJ2-3; the D gene is possibly TRBD2 (7 bases). Germline CDR1 reads SGHRS; CDR2 reads YFSETQ. V lost 1 base to trimming and J lost 4 bases, with 13 bases between them. The CDR3 loop spans 15 amino acids. This CDR3 reads CASSLSRGAADTQYF. In DNA form, the CDR3 reads TGCGCCAGCAGCTTGTCTCGGGGGGCAGCAGATACGCAGTATTTT. The variable domain in full, with the rest retrieved from reference TRBV5-1 and TRBJ2-3, is KAGVTQTPRYLIKTRGQQVTLSCSPISGHRSVSWYQQTPGQGLQFLFEYFSETQRNKGNFPGRFSGRQFSNSRSEMNVSTLELGDSALYLCASSLSRGAADTQYFGPGTRLTVL.

The chain is built from TRBV19 and TRBJ2-3, with 7 positions matching TRBD1. The CDR3 extends over 15 amino acids. Germline V gene data show CDR1 as LNHDA and CDR2 as SQIVND (reference sequence). V shed 8 bases and J 6 bases; nucleotides not matched to a gene: 14. The CDR3 protein is CASREGGSRADTQYF. CDR3 bases: TGTGCCAGTCGGGAAGGGGGCAGTAGGGCCGATACGCAGTATTTT.

A word on this clone: This is likely a read error, given that the CDR3 carries no conserved phenylalanine or tryptophan at its end. It is unclear where the CDR3 begins or ends on the DNA, so no DNA is shown, and the CDR3 is as TCRdb lists it. The CDR3: CASSPSMGTPHI. The rearrangement joins TRBV11-2 to TRBJ2-3. Germline loops: CDR1 SGHAT, CDR2 FQNNGV. The CDR3 spans 12 residues, counting both ends.

V usage is TRBV2 and J usage is TRBJ1-1; maybe TRBD1 (5 bases). CDR1 and CDR2 (germline): SNHLY, FYNNEI. CDR3 length equals 15 residues. V was pared by 7 bases and J by 0 bases, with 15 bases between. The CDR3 loop is CASTRTRNMNTEAFF. The DNA for the CDR3 is TGTGCCAGCACTCGGACACGGAACATGAACACTGAAGCTTTCTTT. Based on the CDR3 plus reference TRBV2 and TRBJ1-1, the full variable domain is EPEVTQTPSHQVTQMGQEVILRCVPISNHLYFYWYRQILGQKVEFLVSFYNNEISEKSEIFDDQFSVERPDGSNFTLKIRSTKLEDSAMYFCASTRTRNMNTEAFFGQGTRLTVV.

Of note for this clone: The junction departs from germline at one end; a sequencing error may be responsible. The chain carries TRBV18 and TRBJ1-1, with a weak D call TRBD1 (6 bases). The CDR3 sequence is 16 residues long. The germline CDR1 and CDR2 sequences are KGHSH and LQKENI. In nucleotides, the CDR3 is TGTGCCAGTTCACCTGTAGGAGGGGGACAGAACACTGAAGCTTTCTTT. This sequence encodes CASSPVGGGQNTEAFF. Together with reference TRBV18 and TRBJ1-1, the CDR3 gives the full variable domain: NAGVMQNPRHLVRRRGQEARLRCSPMKGHSHVYWYRQLPEEGLKFMVYLQKENIIDESGMPKERFSAEFPKEGPSILRIQQVVRGDSAAYFCASSPVGGGQNTEAFFGQGTRLTVV.

This chain uses TRBV2 with TRBJ1-1; no clear D gene. The germline V and J ends were trimmed by 1 base and 0 bases, with 12 bases remaining between them. This CDR3 has 16 amino acids. Germline loops: CDR1 SNHLY, CDR2 FYNNEI. The CDR3 DNA follows: TGTGCCAGCAGTGAAGGGCCAGACCTCATGAACACTGAAGCTTTCTTT. This codes for CASSEGPDLMNTEAFF.

The chain links TRBV5-1 to TRBJ2-3; D is undetermined. The germline V gene has CDR1 SGHRS and CDR2 YFSETQ. The CDR3 is 15 amino acids. V shed 4 bases and J shed 0 bases, with 12 bases lying between them. CDR3 nucleotides: TGCGCCAGCAGCCGCAATCGGGCTAGCACAGATACGCAGTATTTT. This codes for CASSRNRASTDTQYF.